This TCR beta chain comes out of a study of shared clonotypes between healthy human individuals. General study points: Naive CD4 clonotype sharing across several donors was 5% to 6%.

Positive CCR7 selection of CD45RO-negative cells yielded the naive CD8 cells, and terminally differentiated effector memory CD45RA+ cells were excluded. Replicate PCRs for sorted subsets used about 200 ng DNA; this equaled tens of thousands of T cell genomes. Produced via immunoSEQ multiplex PCR; TCRdb's table is partial and in-frame only. Here the sample spans under 600,000 clones, roughly 98% being singletons. Points on this clone: Its target is not known.

Germline V gives CDR1 WNHNN, CDR2 SYGVQD (reference sequence). The CDR3 length is 18 residues. V lost 0 bases, J lost 4 bases, and 12 bases stayed unmatched. The specimen was naive CD8+ T cells sorted from blood. This sequence was found in a young man in good health. The gene calls are TRBV10-1 and TRBJ2-7; TRBD2 agrees at 10 bases. The CDR3 DNA reads as TGCGCCAGCAGTGAGTCCATATACGGACTAGCGGACACTTACGAGCAGTACTTC. It yields the protein CASSESIYGLADTYEQYF.